This TCR beta chain was observed in a study of T cell repertoires in cytomegalovirus infection. Study details: CMV infection plus the matching HLA type was flagged by public TCR beta signatures.

Study-level results: CMV-specific HLA-C-restricted TCR beta clonotypes dominated the ex vivo response. Totalled public TCR beta family frequency picked out people who carried CMV plus the relevant HLA.

This clonotype was counted between two and nine times. The target antigen is unknown. A single record per CDR3 protein comes from TCRdb applying MiXCR to the reads. The table lists 200,000 to 250,000 distinct CDR3 sequences, over 20% of them singletons. The CDR3 spans 13 residues. Trimming pared 3 bases from V and 1 base from J, leaving 6 bases between. Germline V gives CDR1 SQVTM, CDR2 ANQGSEA. Sequencing was done on a sample of CD8+ T cells from PBMCs. This TCR was recovered from a human donor in good health (CMV status not recorded). Some clones in this sample may be carry-over from other donors' samples. This sequence joins TRBV29-1 and TRBJ2-2, with D unclear. The CDR3 DNA follows: TGCAGCGTTGAGGGCGGGAACACCGGGGAGCTGTTTTTT. It specifies CSVEGGNTGELFF.